This T cell receptor (beta chain) was recovered during a study of blood T cell repertoires in COVID-19. Study at large: T cells, B-cell-depleted T cells, or PBMCs provided the cDNA or gDNA that served as material.

Germline lookup yields CDR1 SGHDT and CDR2 YYEEEE. This CDR3 is 13 amino acids long. Trimming stripped 4 bases from V and 15 bases from J, with 17 bases between. In its sample, this clone was seen a few times. Repertoires were generated with immunoSEQ multiplex PCR, while TCRdb's copy carries only in-frame clones and drops some. Among about 120,000 clones listed, 90% were seen once. The sequence was obtained from a human donor with active COVID-19. The donor label of this sample is uncertain. Source material: peripheral blood. The V call is TRBV5-6, the J call TRBJ1-6; no definite D call. The CDR3 DNA follows: TGTGCCAGCAGCCCGAACCGTGCAAGACTCCTCCACTTT. It codes for CASSPNRARLLHF.